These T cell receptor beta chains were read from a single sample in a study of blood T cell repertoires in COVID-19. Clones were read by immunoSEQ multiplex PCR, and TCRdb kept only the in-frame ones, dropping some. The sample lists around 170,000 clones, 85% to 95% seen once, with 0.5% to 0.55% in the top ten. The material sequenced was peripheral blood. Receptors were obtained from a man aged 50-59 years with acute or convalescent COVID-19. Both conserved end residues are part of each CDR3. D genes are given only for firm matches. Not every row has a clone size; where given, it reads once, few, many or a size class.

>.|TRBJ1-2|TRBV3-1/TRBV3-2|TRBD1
TGTGCCAGCAGCCAACTCGGGACAGGGAACTATGGCTACACCTTC
CASSQLGTGNYGYTF
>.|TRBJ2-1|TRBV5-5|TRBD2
TGTGCCAGCAGCGTCCGGACTAGCGGGAGTAATGAGCAGTTCTTC
CASSVRTSGSNEQFF
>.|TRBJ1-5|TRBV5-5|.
TGTGCCAGCAGCTTGTACGGAGATTATAGCAATCAGCCCCAGCATTTT
CASSLYGDYSNQPQHF
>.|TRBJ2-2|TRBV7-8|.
TGTGCCAGCAGCCGACAGGGTATTAGCGGGGACACCGGGGAGCTGTTTTTT
CASSRQGISGDTGELFF
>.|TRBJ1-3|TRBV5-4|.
TGTGCCAGCAGCTTTGACAGGAGCTCTGGAAACACCATATATTTT
CASSFDRSSGNTIYF
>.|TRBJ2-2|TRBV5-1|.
TGCGCCAGCAGCTTAAGCGGTTTGGGGACCGGGGAGCTGTTTTTT
CASSLSGLGTGELFF
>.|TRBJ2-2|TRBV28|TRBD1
TGTGCCAGCGGCAGGGGGCCGAACACCGGGGAGCTGTTTTTT
CASGRGPNTGELFF
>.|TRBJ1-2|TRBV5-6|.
TGTGCCAGCAGCTTGGTGTACGGCCCAGGTTACGGCTACACCTTC
CASSLVYGPGYGYTF
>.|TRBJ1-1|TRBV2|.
TGTGCCAGCAGTGATCAGGAAGTAGCTGAAGCTTTCTTT
CASSDQEVAEAFF
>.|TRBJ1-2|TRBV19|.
TGTGCCAGTCTAACTTCGTCCGGGTATAAGTCTGGCTACACCTTC
CASLTSSGYKSGYTF
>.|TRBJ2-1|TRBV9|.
TGTGCCAGCAGCGTAGTCTTCCCTTCCTACAATGAGCAGTTCTTC
CASSVVFPSYNEQFF
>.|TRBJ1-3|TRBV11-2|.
TGTGCCAGCAGCTTAGAAGCCGGGATCACCTCTGGAAACACCATATATTTT
CASSLEAGITSGNTIYF
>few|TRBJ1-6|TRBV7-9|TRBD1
TGTGCCAGCACGTTGACGGGACAGGGTTATTCACCCCTCCACTTT
CASTLTGQGYSPLHF
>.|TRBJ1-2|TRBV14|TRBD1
TGTGCCAGCAGCCAGCCAGGGACAGGGAACTATGGCTACACCTTC
CASSQPGTGNYGYTF
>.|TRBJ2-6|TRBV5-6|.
TGTGCCAGCAGCTTGGCTCTCCGGAGAGCTTCTGGGGCCAACGTCCTGACTTTC
CASSLALRRASGANVLTF
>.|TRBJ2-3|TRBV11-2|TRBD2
TGTGCCAGCAGCTCTCCGACTAGCGGGGGGGTAAATACGCAGTATTTT
CASSSPTSGGVNTQYF
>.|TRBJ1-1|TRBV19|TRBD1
TGTGCCAGTAGTACCCAGGGACAGGCTATCGGTATGAACACTGAAGCTTTCTTT
CASSTQGQAIGMNTEAFF